The 17 T cell receptor beta chains below all came from one sample that was sequenced in a study of cytomegalovirus exposure and HLA in healthy donors. PCR used 60 Vbeta primers and 13 Jbeta primers. Method: immunoSEQ multiplex PCR; TCRdb's copy keeps in-frame clones and lacks some. The table records approximately 64,000 clones, around four fifths of them present only once. Sample: PBMCs. The receptor source for this set is a male donor in good health and CMV-seropositive.

The J gene is TRBJ2-5, the V gene TRBV11-3, with 10 bases lining up with TRBD2. V lost 5 bases to trimming and J lost 5 bases; unmatched junction nucleotides: 11. CDR1 is SGHNT and CDR2 is YENEEA in the germline V gene. CDR3 length: 16 amino acids. CDR3 sequence (DNA): TGTGCCAGCAGCCCCGGGCGAGCGGGGGGGCTTGAGACCCAGTACTTC. This sequence encodes CASSPGRAGGLETQYF.

This clone was seen more than once but under ten times. The V and J genes are TRBV9 and TRBJ2-1; no firm D call. With 1 base removed from V and 0 bases from J, the gap between germline ends came to 11 bases. Germline V gene lookup returns CDR1 SGDLS and CDR2 YYNGEE. The CDR3 runs 16 residues. The CDR3 here is CASSVSTASSYNEQFF. CDR3 in DNA: TGTGCCAGCAGCGTATCAACAGCCTCCTCCTACAATGAGCAGTTCTTC. The whole variable domain, remainder taken from reference TRBV9 and TRBJ2-1, is DSGVTQTPKHLITATGQRVTLRCSPRSGDLSVYWYQQSLDQGLQFLIQYYNGEERAKGNILERFSAQQFPDLHSELNLSSLELGDSALYFCASSVSTASSYNEQFFGPGTRLTVL.

This chain joins TRBV7-9 and TRBJ2-7, with D maybe TRBD1 (5 bases). The germline V gene encodes CDR1 SEHNR and CDR2 FQNEAQ (reference sequence). The CDR3 runs 15 residues. Deletions cut 1 base from V and 0 bases from J, with 10 bases between. The CDR3 sequence is CASSLVQGSSYEQYF. CDR3 DNA: TGTGCCAGCAGCTTAGTGCAGGGAAGCTCCTACGAGCAGTACTTC.

The chain joins TRBV6-5 to TRBJ1-4; TRBD1 is a possible D gene (6 bases). In germline, CDR1 is MNHEY, CDR2 SVGAGI. V was pared by 2 bases and J by 7 bases, with 11 bases between. This CDR3 has 14 residues. CDR3 nucleotides: TGTGCCAGCAGTTACGGCAGGGGCGCTGAAAAACTGTTTTTT. Translation: CASSYGRGAEKLFF.

The V call is TRBV10-3, the J call TRBJ2-3, with 8 nucleotides matching TRBD2. Germline CDR1 and CDR2: ENHRY and SYGVKD. CDR3 size: 15 residues. V shed 3 bases and J 2 bases; nucleotides not matched to a gene: 4. The CDR3 sequence: CAISESGGYTDTQYF. The CDR3 DNA follows: TGTGCCATCAGTGAAAGCGGGGGCTACACAGATACGCAGTATTTT.

This chain joins TRBV5-6 and TRBJ2-1; 10 nucleotides line up with TRBD1. V lost 0 bases to trimming and J lost 8 bases; unmatched junction nucleotides: 5. This CDR3 has 15 residues. Germline lookup yields CDR1 SGHDT and CDR2 YYEEEE. The CDR3 loop reads CASSLETGGFDEQFF. CDR3 coding DNA: TGTGCCAGCAGCTTGGAGACAGGGGGCTTCGATGAGCAGTTCTTC.

The rearrangement joins TRBV5-6 to TRBJ1-2, with a weak D call TRBD1 (6 bases). CDR1 and CDR2 (germline): SGHDT, YYEEEE. The CDR3 loop spans 13 amino acids. Trimming took off 4 bases at V and 7 bases at J, with 14 bases between the two ends. The CDR3 DNA is TGTGCCAGCAGCGGTCAGGGGCATCCTGGCTACACCTTC. Translating gives CASSGQGHPGYTF.

This clone has only one observation. The chain links TRBV27 to TRBJ2-7; TRBD2 matches at 7 bases. The CDR3 covers 13 residues. The germline V gene encodes CDR1 MNHEY and CDR2 SMNVEV (reference sequence). V was clipped by 6 bases and J by 3 bases; unmatched bases: 5. Here the CDR3 DNA reads TGTGCCAGCAGCCGAGGGGACTACTACGAGCAGTACTTC. Protein sequence: CASSRGDYYEQYF.

As to this clone: The junction departs from germline at one end; a sequencing error may be responsible. The V and J genes are TRBV7-6 and TRBJ1-2, with 10 positions matching TRBD1. In germline, CDR1 is SGHVS, CDR2 FNYEAQ. This CDR3 contains 17 residues. CDR3 amino acids: CASSLGQGGSATRGYTF. DNA for the CDR3: TGTGCCAGCAGTTTAGGACAGGGGGGCTCTGCGACGAGGGGCTACACCTTC.

The V and J genes are TRBV9 and TRBJ2-3; TRBD2 agrees at 7 bases. CDR3 size: 14 residues. The germline V gene has CDR1 SGDLS and CDR2 YYNGEE. V was clipped by 2 bases and J by 6 bases; unmatched bases: 6. The CDR3 nucleotides read TGTGCCAGCAGCGTGGGGGGGTGGGGTGATACGCAGTATTTT. It codes for CASSVGGWGDTQYF.

This chain connects TRBV9 to TRBJ1-4; no firm D call. The CDR3 has 15 amino acids. V was clipped by 0 bases and J by 1 base, with 7 bases between them. Germline CDR1 is SGDLS and CDR2 is YYNGEE. CDR3 sequence: CASSVAPGTNEKLFF. CDR3 DNA: TGTGCCAGCAGCGTAGCCCCGGGAACTAATGAAAAACTGTTTTTT.

The V call is TRBV4-3, the J call TRBJ2-1; the D gene is possibly TRBD2 (5 bases). The V end lost 0 bases, the J end lost 8 bases, and 17 bases lay between the germline ends. Per germline, CDR1 LGHNA and CDR2 YSLEER. The CDR3 spans 16 residues. The CDR3 loop is CASSQDLPNGVHEQFF. CDR3 nucleotide sequence: TGCGCCAGCAGCCAAGATCTCCCGAACGGGGTCCATGAGCAGTTCTTC.

The chain is built from TRBV27 and TRBJ2-7; 7 nucleotides agree with TRBD1. In germline, CDR1 is MNHEY, CDR2 SMNVEV (reference sequence). The CDR3 contains 15 residues. The junction had 5 bases not matched to a gene; V was cut back by 2 bases and J by 1 base. Here the CDR3 reads CASSLEYRGSYEQYF. CDR3 bases: TGTGCCAGCAGTTTAGAATACAGGGGATCCTACGAGCAGTACTTC.

As concerns this clone: The identical CDR3 is also encoded by other nucleotide sequences in the sample. The chain carries TRBV7-9 and TRBJ1-4; TRBD1 agrees at 7 bases. V gave up 1 base and J gave up 2 bases; unmatched junction bases: 4. The CDR3 loop spans 16 amino acids. Germline CDR1 reads SEHNR; CDR2 reads FQNEAQ (reference sequence). The CDR3 DNA reads TGTGCCAGCAGCTTAGGAACAGGGGCGACTAATGAAAAACTGTTTTTT. Translated, it gives CASSLGTGATNEKLFF.

This clone turned up a few times. This chain joins TRBV18 and TRBJ1-6; D gene uncertain. The CDR3 covers 16 residues. Germline CDR1 reads KGHSH; CDR2 reads LQKENI. The ends were cut back, 3 bases at V and 5 bases at J, with 14 bases in the middle. The DNA for the CDR3 is TGTGCCAGCTCACCTCTGGGAGCAGGAGATAATTCACCCCTCCACTTT. It encodes CASSPLGAGDNSPLHF.

This clone was counted a few times. The chain has TRBV6-5 and TRBJ1-1; no definite D call. The CDR3 consists of 12 residues. Germline V lookup: CDR1 MNHEY, CDR2 SVGAGI. With 4 bases removed from V and 6 bases from J, the gap between germline ends came to 9 bases. The CDR3 sequence: CASSSPGAEAFF. As DNA, the CDR3 is TGTGCCAGCAGTTCGCCCGGGGCTGAAGCTTTCTTT.

The V gene is TRBV4-2, the J gene TRBJ2-1, with 13 bases lining up with TRBD2. The CDR3 runs 17 residues. Germline CDR1 reads LGHNA; CDR2 reads YNFKEQ. Unmatched junction bases numbered 15, after V lost 7 bases and J lost 9 bases. CDR3 nucleotide sequence: TGTGCCAGCAACGTAGAGGGACTAGCGGGGTCTCAGGTTGAGCAGTTCTTC. Translation: CASNVEGLAGSQVEQFF.